The rows below give T cell receptor beta chains drawn from one sample of a study of blood T cell repertoires in COVID-19. Clones were sequenced by immunoSEQ multiplex PCR, and TCRdb holds only the in-frame ones, with some missing. The sample records around 480,000 clones, around 88% being singletons. Material: peripheral blood. These receptors came from a woman between 45 and 65 years old with COVID-19, enrolled during active disease. The CDR3 runs from the conserved cysteine through the conserved F or W. Each record gives: D gene, V gene, CDR3 protein. A D gene is named only where the DNA matches it firmly.

NA TRBV6-5 CASSSNKWPDSPLHF
TRBD2 TRBV9 CASSTGGRNIQYF
NA TRBV5-6 CASSLARGEAFF
TRBD1 TRBV30 CAWTGQGAGELFF
NA TRBV7-9 CATAAWQNTEAFF
TRBD1 TRBV6-5 CASYTGARVGYTF
TRBD1 TRBV18 CASSLYPGQGGYTF
NA TRBV2 CASSEDSSGNTIYF
NA TRBV11-2 CASSLGPFMTGQSTDTQYF
NA TRBV2 CASSEVGNRVVKNIQYF
NA TRBV19 CASGGRGTEAFF
TRBD1 TRBV28 CASETGTSYGYTF
NA TRBV12-3/TRBV12-4 CASSLVGGKLFF
TRBD1 TRBV9 CASSQDRDTDTQYF
NA TRBV7-9 CASSITGILTDTQYF
NA TRBV2 CASSVVEKLFF
TRBD2 TRBV15 CATSGTSDTDTQYF
NA TRBV18 CAATPPTNTGELFF
TRBD1 TRBV11-3 CASSLGTGGDEQYF
TRBD1 TRBV30 CAWSVQGAYGYTF
TRBD2 TRBV18 CASSPEVSGAYEQYF
TRBD2 TRBV11-2 CASSLLSGAGGSYEQYF
NA TRBV6-5 CASTGRTIEAFF
TRBD1 TRBV5-1 CASSRGQGVGNTIYF
NA TRBV5-6 CASSWTGGGHNSPLHF
NA TRBV10-2 CASSEEPQGNSPLHF
NA TRBV19 CASSDLFDGFEPQHF
NA TRBV21-1 CASSRVDSGGEQYF
TRBD1 TRBV9 CASSVETGADYGYTF
NA TRBV5-1 CASSRGMAQSGYTF
TRBD1 TRBV5-4 CASTQEALWTGGGGYTF
NA TRBV6-2/TRBV6-3 CASSYSTVLLRGSNTGELFF
NA TRBV5-6 CASSLAYSNQPQHF
TRBD1 TRBV5-1 CASSLPPLGTGRFGNTEAFF
TRBD2 TRBV9 CASSRWEGEETQYF